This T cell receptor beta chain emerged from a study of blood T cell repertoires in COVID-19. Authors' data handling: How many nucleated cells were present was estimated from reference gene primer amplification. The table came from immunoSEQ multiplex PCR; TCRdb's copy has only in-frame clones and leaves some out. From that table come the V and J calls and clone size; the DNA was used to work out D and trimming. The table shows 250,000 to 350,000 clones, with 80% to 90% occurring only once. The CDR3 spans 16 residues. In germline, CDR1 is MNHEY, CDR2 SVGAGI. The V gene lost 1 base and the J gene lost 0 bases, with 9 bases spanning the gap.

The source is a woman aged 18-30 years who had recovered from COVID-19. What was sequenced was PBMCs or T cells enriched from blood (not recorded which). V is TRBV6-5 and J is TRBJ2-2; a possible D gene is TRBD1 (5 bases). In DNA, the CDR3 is TGTGCCAGCAGTTACTGGGGCCAGCCGAACACCGGGGAGCTGTTTTTT. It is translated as CASSYWGQPNTGELFF.